Given below is one TCR beta chain in context. This record belongs to a study of blood T cell repertoires in COVID-19. Study details: Samples taken during acute and convalescent COVID-19 were collected in the United States, Italy and Spain.

Germline lookup yields CDR1 SGHTA and CDR2 FQGTGA. V lost 5 bases, J lost 6 bases, and 9 bases lay in between. The CDR3 loop spans 12 amino acids. Two negative PCRs, clearance, or symptom resolution characterized the recovered Cohort 3 donors. Original data processing: Reference gene primer amplification gave nucleated cell count estimates. Measured with immunoSEQ multiplex PCR; TCRdb has only the in-frame clones, and not every one. V and J calls and clone size are those listed in that table; D and trimming were worked out from the DNA. The table has 100,000 or so clones, around 86% seen once. The chain has TRBV7-3 and TRBJ2-3; tentatively, D is TRBD2 (6 bases). Sequenced input: PBMCs or T cells enriched from blood (not recorded which). This receptor was identified in a woman aged 45-60 years who had recovered from COVID-19. The CDR3: CASSPAGDTQYF. As DNA, the CDR3 is TGTGCCAGCAGCCCGGCGGGGGATACGCAGTATTTT.